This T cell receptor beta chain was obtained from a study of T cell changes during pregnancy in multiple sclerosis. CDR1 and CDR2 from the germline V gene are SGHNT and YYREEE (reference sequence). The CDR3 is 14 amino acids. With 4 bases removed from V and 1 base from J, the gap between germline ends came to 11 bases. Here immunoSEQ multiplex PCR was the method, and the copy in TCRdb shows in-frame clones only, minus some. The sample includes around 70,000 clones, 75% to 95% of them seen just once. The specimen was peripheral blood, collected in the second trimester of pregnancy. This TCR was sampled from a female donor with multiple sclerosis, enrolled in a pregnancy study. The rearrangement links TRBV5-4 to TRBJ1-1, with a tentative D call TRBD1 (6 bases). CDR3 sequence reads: CASSPGQKNTEAFF. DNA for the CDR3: TGTGCCAGCAGCCCGGGACAAAAGAACACTGAAGCTTTCTTT.